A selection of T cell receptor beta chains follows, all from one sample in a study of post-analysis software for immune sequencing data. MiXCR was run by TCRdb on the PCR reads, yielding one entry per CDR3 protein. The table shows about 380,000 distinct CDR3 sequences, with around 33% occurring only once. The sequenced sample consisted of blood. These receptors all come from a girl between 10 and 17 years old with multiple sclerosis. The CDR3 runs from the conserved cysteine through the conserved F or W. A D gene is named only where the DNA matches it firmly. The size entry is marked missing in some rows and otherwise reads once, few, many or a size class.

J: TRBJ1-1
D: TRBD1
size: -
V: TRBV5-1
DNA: TGCGCCAGCGGGCCCGGGACAGGGAACACTGAAGCTTTCTTT
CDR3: CASGPGTGNTEAFF

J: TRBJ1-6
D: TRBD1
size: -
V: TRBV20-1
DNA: TGCAGTGCCCTGGGGTTAGACAGGGGGCTGGGGTCCCTCCACTTT
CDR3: CSALGLDRGLGSLHF

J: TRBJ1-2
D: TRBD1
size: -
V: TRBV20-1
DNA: TGCAGTGCTAGAGCGGGACAGGGGGCCCACACCTTC
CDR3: CSARAGQGAHTF

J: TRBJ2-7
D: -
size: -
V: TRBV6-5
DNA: TGTGCCAGCAGCCTAACCTGGGGTTCCTACGAGCAGTACTTC
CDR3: CASSLTWGSYEQYF

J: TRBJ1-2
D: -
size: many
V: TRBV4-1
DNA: TGCGCCAGCAGCCAAGACAGAAACTATGGCTACACCTTC
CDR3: CASSQDRNYGYTF

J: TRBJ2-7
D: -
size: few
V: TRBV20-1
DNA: TGCAGTGCTAGATTCCCCCCGGACTCTACCTACGAGCAGTACTTC
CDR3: CSARFPPDSTYEQYF

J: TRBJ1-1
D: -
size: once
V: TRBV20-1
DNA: TGCAGTGCGAGGGGGTTCACTGAAGCTTTCTTT
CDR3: CSARGFTEAFF

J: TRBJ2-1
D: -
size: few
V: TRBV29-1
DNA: TGCAGCGTTTCGGGACATACGGGGGAGAATGAGCAGTTCTTC
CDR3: CSVSGHTGENEQFF

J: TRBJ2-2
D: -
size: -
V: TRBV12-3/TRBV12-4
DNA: TGTGCCAGCAGTTTGCCATTCACAGGGAGCGCCGGGGAGCTGTTTTTT
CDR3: CASSLPFTGSAGELFF

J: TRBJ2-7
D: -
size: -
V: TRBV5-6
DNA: TGTGCCAGCAGCGCAGGACCCAGGGAGCACTACGAGCAGTACTTC
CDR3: CASSAGPREHYEQYF

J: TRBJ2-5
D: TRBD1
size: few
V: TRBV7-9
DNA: TGTGCCAGCAGCGGTGAGGGGGCAGAGACCCAGTACTTC
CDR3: CASSGEGAETQYF

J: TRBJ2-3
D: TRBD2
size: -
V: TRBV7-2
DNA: TGTGCCAGCAGCCTATTAGCGGGGACCACAGATATGCAGTATTTT
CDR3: CASSLLAGTTDMQYF

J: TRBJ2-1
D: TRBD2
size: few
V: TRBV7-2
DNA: TGTGCCAGCAGCCAGACTAGCGGGGCCTACAATGAGCAGTTCTTC
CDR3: CASSQTSGAYNEQFF

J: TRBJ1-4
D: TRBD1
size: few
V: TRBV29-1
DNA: TGCAGCGTTGAAAGCACAGGGGGCGCTGAAAAACTGTTTTTT
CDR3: CSVESTGGAEKLFF

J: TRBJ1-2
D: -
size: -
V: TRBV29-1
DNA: TGCAGCGTGCCCAAGGGTGGCGGCTACACCTTC
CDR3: CSVPKGGGYTF

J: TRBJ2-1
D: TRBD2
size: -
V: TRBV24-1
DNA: TGTGCCACCAGTGACGCAGCGGGGTCCTCCTACAATGAGCAGTTCTTC
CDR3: CATSDAAGSSYNEQFF

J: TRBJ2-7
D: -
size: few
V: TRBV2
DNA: TGTGCCAGCAGTGAAGATAGGATTTTCCTAGCCTACGAGCAGTACTTC
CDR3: CASSEDRIFLAYEQYF